Below, 24 T cell receptor beta chains from the same sample are listed, as sequenced in a study of spatial heterogeneity in lung cancer. Time point described: sample taken at primary tumor resection. TCRdb analysed the 5' RACE reads with MiXCR anew, one entry per CDR3 protein. Among around 11,000 distinct CDR3 sequences listed, about 7.4% were seen once. Study results and caveats: Counts that tracked tumor mutation counts were those of expanded intratumoral alpha and beta TCRs.

No antigen is known for these receptors. Sample: lung tumor tissue, taken at surgery. These receptors came from a female donor with early-stage non-small cell lung cancer.

This clonotype was seen a handful of times. The rearrangement links TRBV24-1 to TRBJ2-3; 10 bases align to TRBD2. In germline, CDR1 is KGHDR, CDR2 SFDVKD. The CDR3 totals 15 residues. Trimming took 3 bases from V and 3 from J; bases not matched to a gene: 2. CDR3 residues: CATSDASGGTDTQYF. In nucleotides, the CDR3 is TGTGCCACCAGTGATGCTAGCGGGGGTACAGATACGCAGTATTTT.

In this sample, this clonotype turned up a few times. The chain is built from TRBV3-1 and TRBJ1-2, with a tentative D call TRBD1 (5 bases). Looked up from germline, CDR1 is LGHDT and CDR2 is YNNKEL (reference sequence). The V end was cut by 5 bases, the J end by 6 bases, with 13 bases between. This CDR3 contains 13 residues. This CDR3 is CASSGGRGHGYTF. The CDR3 DNA follows: TGTGCCAGCAGCGGGGGGAGGGGCCATGGCTACACCTTC.

This clonotype is termed medium-sized (0.01 to 0.1%). This rearrangement joins TRBV6-1 to TRBJ2-1, with D perhaps assigned TRBD1 or TRBD2 (6 bases each). The V gene lost 2 bases and the J gene lost 0 bases, with 14 bases spanning the gap. Germline assignment: CDR1 MNHNS and CDR2 SASEGT. This CDR3 region has 17 residues. The CDR3 sequence is CASSEFGGLSSYNEQFF. The CDR3 DNA reads as TGTGCCAGCAGTGAATTTGGGGGGCTTAGCTCCTACAATGAGCAGTTCTTC.

By share, this clonotype counts as medium-sized (0.01 to 0.1%). The chain joins TRBV20-1 to TRBJ1-6; D is perhaps TRBD1 (6 bases). CDR1 DFQATT and CDR2 SNEGSKA come from the germline V gene (reference sequence). There are 13 residues in the CDR3. V lost 6 bases, J lost 9 bases, and 15 bases lay in between. CDR3 amino acids: CSAVGLGASPLHF. CDR3 coding DNA: TGCAGTGCAGTGGGTTTGGGGGCTTCACCCCTCCACTTT.

This clonotype was counted ten times or more. V gene TRBV2 combines with J gene TRBJ1-4, with 9 bases matching TRBD1. The CDR3 sequence is 15 residues long. The V gene's germline CDR1 is SNHLY and CDR2 FYNNEI. Trimming at V came to 7 bases and at J to 7 bases, leaving 10 bases not matched to a gene. CDR3 amino acids: CASTGQGTIGEKLFF. The CDR3 nucleotides read TGTGCCAGCACCGGACAGGGGACTATCGGTGAAAAACTGTTTTTT.

By sample share, this clonotype is medium-sized. This chain joins TRBV4-2 and TRBJ2-2, with D possibly being TRBD1 (6 bases). This CDR3 has 15 amino acids. Germline assignment: CDR1 LGHNA and CDR2 YNFKEQ. V was shortened by 1 base and J by 2 bases, with 8 bases between the two germline ends. CDR3 protein: CASSQGTANTGELFF. In nucleotides, the CDR3 is TGTGCCAGCAGCCAAGGGACAGCCAACACCGGGGAGCTGTTTTTT.

The chain combines TRBV7-9 with TRBJ1-6; 7 nucleotides match TRBD1. CDR1 and CDR2 from the germline V gene are SEHNR and FQNEAQ (reference sequence). The CDR3 covers 14 residues. V lost 5 bases to trimming and J lost 7 bases; unmatched junction nucleotides: 5. The CDR3 DNA is TGTGCCAGCAGCCAGACAGGGAACAATTCACCCCTCCACTTT. This gives the protein CASSQTGNNSPLHF.

This clonotype has at least ten counts. This chain joins TRBV7-9 and TRBJ1-2, with 9 bases identical to TRBD1. Germline V gives CDR1 SEHNR, CDR2 FQNEAQ (reference sequence). J gave up 6 bases and V 7 bases, and 12 bases lay outside the gene matches. This CDR3 has 15 amino acids. CDR3 in DNA: TGTGCCAGCATCCCCGGGGACAGGGATGGGAATGGCTACACCTTC. It yields the protein CASIPGDRDGNGYTF.

This clonotype was seen ten or more times. The chain is built from TRBV6-2 or TRBV6-3 and TRBJ2-3; 14 bases agree with TRBD2. Germline V gene lookup returns CDR1 MNHEY and CDR2 SVGEGT. The CDR3 is made up of 16 amino acids. The J segment lost 4 bases and the V segment lost 6 bases, leaving 6 bases of the junction unmatched. DNA of the CDR3: TGTGCCAGCAGCTACGGGACTAGCGGGGGCCCAGATACGCAGTATTTT. It translates to CASSYGTSGGPDTQYF.

The chain is built from TRBV10-2 and TRBJ2-5; 8 bases are a match to TRBD2. CDR1 and CDR2 (germline): WSHSY, SAAADI. The CDR3 extends over 16 amino acids. After removal of 3 bases from V and 1 base from J, the junction contained 7 bases not matched to a gene. The CDR3 protein is CASSDGAGEPQETQYF. DNA of the CDR3: TGCGCCAGCAGTGACGGAGCGGGGGAGCCCCAAGAGACCCAGTACTTC.

This clonotype has just a few counts. The chain couples TRBV20-1 to TRBJ1-1; a possible D gene is TRBD1 (5 bases). Germline CDR1 is DFQATT and CDR2 is SNEGSKA (reference sequence). The CDR3 extends over 11 amino acids. CDR3 sequence (DNA): TGCACCGCTCGTCAGGGAATTGAAGCTTTCTTT. It is translated as CTARQGIEAFF.

This clonotype was observed at least ten times. The chain is built from TRBV7-2 and TRBJ1-2; D gene ambiguous. V lost 4 bases and J 7 bases, leaving 16 bases between the germline ends. CDR1 is SGHTA and CDR2 is FQGNSA in the germline V gene. This CDR3 is built from 14 residues. CDR3 amino acids: CASSSPPIHRGYTF. Here the CDR3 DNA reads TGTGCCAGCAGCTCCCCTCCCATCCATCGTGGCTACACCTTC.

This clonotype was observed at least ten times. The V and J genes are TRBV6-5 and TRBJ2-1, with 7 nucleotides matching TRBD1. V lost 6 bases, J lost 2 bases, and 7 bases stayed unmatched. The CDR3 has 15 residues. Germline values: CDR1 MNHEY, CDR2 SVGAGI. The CDR3 DNA reads TGTGCCAGCAGCCCAAGGACAGGTGCCTACAATGAGCAGTTCTTC. As protein: CASSPRTGAYNEQFF.

This clonotype is medium-sized (0.01 to 0.1%) by share. The rearrangement links TRBV20-1 to TRBJ2-3; no firm D call. V lost 0 bases and J lost 1, with 11 bases in between. Per the germline V gene, CDR1 is DFQATT and CDR2 is SNEGSKA (reference sequence). The CDR3 spans 15 residues. Here the CDR3 reads CSARDQNEGTDTQYF. DNA of the CDR3: TGCAGTGCTAGAGATCAAAACGAGGGCACAGATACGCAGTATTTT.

This clonotype was counted ten times or more. The chain is built from TRBV7-9 and TRBJ2-5, with D perhaps assigned TRBD1 or TRBD2 (5 bases each). Per the germline V gene, CDR1 is SEHNR and CDR2 is FQNEAQ (reference sequence). Trimming took off 1 base at V and 4 bases at J, with 19 bases between the two ends. There are 17 residues in the CDR3. The CDR3 nucleotides are TGTGCCAGCAGCTTAGGGTCACTCTTATCTGGGGGAGAGACCCAGTACTTC. It yields the protein CASSLGSLLSGGETQYF.

This clonotype was observed at least ten times. This rearrangement joins TRBV7-3 to TRBJ1-6; the D gene is possibly TRBD1 (5 bases). The V end lost 3 bases, the J end lost 8 bases, and 11 bases lay between the germline ends. CDR1 SGHTA and CDR2 FQGTGA come from the germline V gene. The CDR3 is made up of 14 amino acids. CDR3 DNA: TGTGCCAGCAGCTTCTCTTCGGGGGATTCACCCCTCCACTTT. This sequence encodes CASSFSSGDSPLHF.

This clonotype was observed many times. The V gene is TRBV9, the J gene TRBJ2-1, with a weak D call TRBD1 (5 bases). Germline assignment: CDR1 SGDLS and CDR2 YYNGEE. This CDR3 has 19 amino acids. V dropped 0 bases and J dropped 0 bases, with 19 bases sitting between them. The CDR3 coding sequence is TGTGCCAGCAGCGTAGCTACAGGTATGGGAAAAAGCTCCTACAATGAGCAGTTCTTC. As protein: CASSVATGMGKSSYNEQFF.

This clonotype is medium-sized (0.01 to 0.1%) by share. This rearrangement joins TRBV7-2 to TRBJ2-5; D tentatively reads TRBD1 or TRBD2 (6 bases each). This CDR3 comprises 15 residues. Germline CDR1 and CDR2: SGHTA and FQGNSA. V gave up 5 bases and J gave up 9 bases, with 22 bases separating them. CDR3 residues: CASSLRTAGGGAQYF. The CDR3 DNA sequence: TGTGCCAGCAGCCTACGGACTGCCGGGGGCGGGGCCCAGTACTTC.

In this sample, this clonotype turned up many times. The rearrangement uses TRBV30 and TRBJ2-7; D is possibly TRBD1 (6 bases). This CDR3 has 13 residues. Trimming took off 1 base at V and 2 bases at J, with 9 bases between the two ends. Germline values: CDR1 GTSNPN, CDR2 SVGIG (reference sequence). The CDR3 DNA sequence: TGTGCCTGGAGTGGGACAGAACCCTACGAGCAGTACTTC. Protein product: CAWSGTEPYEQYF.

By share, this clonotype ranks as medium-sized. The chain is built from TRBV7-2 and TRBJ1-1; D gene ambiguous. The CDR3 totals 14 residues. Deletions cut 0 bases from V and 1 base from J, with 6 bases between. Germline-derived CDR1 and CDR2 are SGHTA and FQGNSA. Written as DNA, the CDR3 is TGTGCCAGCAGCTTAGCGATGGGGAACACTGAAGCTTTCTTT. Amino acid sequence: CASSLAMGNTEAFF.

Within the sample, this clonotype is medium-sized. The genes are TRBV11-1 and TRBJ1-3, with D maybe TRBD1 (6 bases). The CDR3 totals 16 residues. CDR1 is SGHAT and CDR2 is FQDESV in the germline V gene (reference sequence). The V gene lost 3 bases and the J gene lost 0 bases, with 12 bases spanning the gap. The CDR3 here is CASSFRTAGSGNTIYF. CDR3 DNA: TGTGCCAGCAGCTTCAGGACAGCCGGCTCTGGAAACACCATATATTTT. Using reference TRBV11-1 and TRBJ1-3 for the parts outside the CDR3, the full variable domain is EAEVAQSPRYKITEKSQAVAFWCDPISGHATLYWYRQILGQGPELLVQFQDESVVDDSQLPKDRFSAERLKGVDSTLKIQPAELGDSAMYLCASSFRTAGSGNTIYFGEGSWLTVV.

This clonotype was found many times. This chain connects TRBV10-2 to TRBJ2-4, with D perhaps matching TRBD2 (5 bases). Deletions cut 10 bases from V and 2 bases from J, with 12 bases between. Germline lookup yields CDR1 WSHSY and CDR2 SAAADI. This CDR3 is built from 13 residues. CDR3 bases: TGCGCCACGGCGACTACGACCAAAAACATTCAGTACTTC. Its protein is CATATTTKNIQYF.

This rearrangement joins TRBV9 to TRBJ2-3; TRBD2 is a possible D gene (6 bases). The CDR3 spans 14 residues. V lost 0 bases to trimming and J lost 3 bases, with 8 bases between them. CDR1 is SGDLS, CDR2 YYNGEE, per germline. The CDR3 DNA sequence: TGTGCCAGCAGCGTAGTTGGAGGGACAGATACGCAGTATTTT. Protein sequence: CASSVVGGTDTQYF.

This clonotype qualifies as medium-sized (0.01 to 0.1%). The chain couples TRBV7-2 to TRBJ2-3; 7 bases align to TRBD2. Germline V gives CDR1 SGHTA, CDR2 FQGNSA. With 0 bases clipped from V and 6 bases from J, the junction kept 3 bases outside the gene matches. The CDR3 length is 14 residues. The CDR3 DNA reads TGTGCCAGCAGCTTAGCGGGAGGGCAGGATACGCAGTATTTT. It is translated as CASSLAGGQDTQYF.